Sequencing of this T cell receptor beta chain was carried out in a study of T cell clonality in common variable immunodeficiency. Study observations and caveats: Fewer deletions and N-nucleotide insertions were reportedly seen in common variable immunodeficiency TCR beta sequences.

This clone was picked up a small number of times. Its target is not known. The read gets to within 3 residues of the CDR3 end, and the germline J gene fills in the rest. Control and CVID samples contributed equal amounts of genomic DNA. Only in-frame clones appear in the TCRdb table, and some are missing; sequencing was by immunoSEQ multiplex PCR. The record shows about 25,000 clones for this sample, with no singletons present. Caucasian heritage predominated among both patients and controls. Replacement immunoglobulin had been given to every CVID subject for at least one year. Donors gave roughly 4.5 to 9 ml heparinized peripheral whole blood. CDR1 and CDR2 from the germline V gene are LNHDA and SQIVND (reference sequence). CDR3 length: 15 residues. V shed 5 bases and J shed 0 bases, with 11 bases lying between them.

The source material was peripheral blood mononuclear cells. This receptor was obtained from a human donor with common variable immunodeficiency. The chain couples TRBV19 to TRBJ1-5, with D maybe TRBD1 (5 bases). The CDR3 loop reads CASSSMGGSNQPQHF. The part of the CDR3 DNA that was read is TGTGCCAGTAGTTCCATGGGGGGTAGCAATCAGCCC. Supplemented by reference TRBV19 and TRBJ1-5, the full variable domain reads DGGITQSPKYLFRKEGQNVTLSCEQNLNHDAMYWYRQDPGQGLRLIYYSQIVNDFQKGDIAEGYSVSREKKESFPLTVTSAQKNPTAFYLCASSSMGGSNQPQHFGDGTRLSIL.